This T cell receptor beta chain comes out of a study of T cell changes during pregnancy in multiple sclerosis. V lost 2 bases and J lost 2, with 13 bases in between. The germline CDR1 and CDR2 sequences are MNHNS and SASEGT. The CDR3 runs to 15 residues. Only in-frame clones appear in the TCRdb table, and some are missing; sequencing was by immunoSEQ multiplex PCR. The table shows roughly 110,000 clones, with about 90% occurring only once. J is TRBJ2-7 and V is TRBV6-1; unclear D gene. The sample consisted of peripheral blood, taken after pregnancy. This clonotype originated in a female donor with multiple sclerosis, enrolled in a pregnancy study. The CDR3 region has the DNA TGTGCCAGCAGTGAAAAGAGTCAGCGACCCTACGAGCAGTACTTC. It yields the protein CASSEKSQRPYEQYF.